The clone carrying this T cell receptor beta chain was seen just once. These data are taken from a study of CD8 T cells in Susac syndrome. Turning to the study itself: Blood was drawn from patients with Susac syndrome. At that point, they were therapy-naive, on corticosteroids, or on intravenous immunoglobulin alone.

TCR beta sequences were obtained from blood CD8+ and CD4+ T cells. Reverse transcription of about 0.45 to 1 ug RNA was carried out with random hexamers. By means of immunoSEQ multiplex PCR, TCR beta CDR3 spanning 54 Vbeta and 13 Jbeta underwent amplification. From the immunoSEQ multiplex PCR reads, TCRdb called clonotypes with MiXCR, one entry per CDR3 protein. The data show 100,000 to 150,000 distinct CDR3 sequences, over 85% seen once. Material for sequencing was CD8+ T cells from PBMCs. The sequence was collected from a human donor with Susac syndrome.

The CDR3, as DNA: TGTGCCAGCAGTTACCAGGGGAATCAGCCCCAGCATTTT. It is translated as CASSYQGNQPQHF. The chain joins TRBV6-5 to TRBJ1-5; D is perhaps TRBD1 (6 bases). The germline V gene encodes CDR1 MNHEY and CDR2 SVGAGI. The CDR3 is 13 amino acids. Trimming left V 2 bases short and J 4 bases short, with 6 bases between.